This T cell receptor beta chain derives from a study of T-cell reconstitution after alpha-beta-depleted transplantation in children. Points from the study as a whole: The study reportedly traced alpha-beta T cells about two months after transplant to several hundred expanded graft clones. T-cell numbers and diversity one year post-transplant derived largely from freshly generated T cells.

Unique molecular identifiers were incorporated during preparation of the TCRbeta library. TCRdb passed the PCR reads through MiXCR, listing each CDR3 protein once. Of under 300,000 distinct CDR3 sequences listed, around 10% were seen once; the top ten hold about a quarter. From germline, CDR1 is SGHAT and CDR2 FQNNGV. CDR3 length equals 18 residues. V trimming: 4 bases; J trimming: 3 bases; junction bases outside the gene matches: 11. This clonotype has ten or more counts. Its antigen is unknown. The origin of this receptor is a male patient aged 2 to 10 who had a stem cell transplant for chronic granulomatous disease, so the T cells may come from the graft donor. The sequences come from peripheral blood, collected 180 days after TCRalphabeta/CD19-depleted stem cell transplant. This rearrangement joins TRBV11-2 to TRBJ2-3; TRBD2 matches at 12 bases. For the CDR3, the DNA is TGTGCCAGCAGCTCCCGACTAGCGGGGGCTGTTGGGACAGATACGCAGTATTTT. Translation: CASSSRLAGAVGTDTQYF.